This TCR beta chain was documented in a study of shared clonotypes between healthy human individuals. Study in general: CD4 naive and memory got three plates each, CD8 naive two, CD8 memory one. Notes on the study in general: The sharing of 4.5% to 5% of naive CD4 clonotypes was seen across a handful of donors. All-four-donor shared clonotypes had higher generation probabilities than non-shared clonotypes did. Few donors limited the genetic and exposure-history diversity represented.

This table comes from immunoSEQ multiplex PCR, and its TCRdb copy is limited to in-frame clones, with some not included. Of hundreds of thousands of clones detected, about 92% appear once; the ten largest clones hold under 30%. As concerns this clone: No antigen is known for it.

Germline trimming cut 0 bases from V and 3 bases from J; bases unmatched to any gene: 6. The germline CDR1 and CDR2 sequences are SGHRS and YFSETQ. CDR3 length: 16 residues. CD45RO negativity and positive selection for CCR7 defined naive CD8 cells, a population that excluded terminally differentiated effector memory CD45RA+ cells. V usage is TRBV5-1 and J usage is TRBJ2-5, with 9 nucleotides matching TRBD2. Sequenced input: naive CD8+ T cells sorted from blood. This TCR was recovered from a man aged 30-40 years in good health. This CDR3 is CASSLEASGNKETQYF. CDR3 coding DNA: TGCGCCAGCAGCTTGGAGGCTAGCGGGAACAAAGAGACCCAGTACTTC.